This T cell receptor (beta chain) was captured by sequencing in a study of blood T cell repertoires in COVID-19 (dated by TCRdb to the early 2020s). For the wider study: The collaborator samples originated in the United States, Italy and Spain and spanned the acute and convalescent phases of COVID-19. The prospective study material was composed of cDNA or gDNA derived from T cells, B-cell-depleted T cells, or PBMCs. Deeply sampled blood TCRbeta repertoires from subjects exposed to, actively infected with, or recovered from COVID-19 were included in the dataset. The repertoires were made available in a free public database intended to serve as a resource for research on the immune response to SARS-CoV-2. Samples were obtained from the ongoing ImmuneRACE study (first 160 participants) and from 1,000 to 1,500 subjects provided by 6 global collaborators. A de-identified subject ID, COVID-19 status, age in years and sex were almost always included in the sample metadata. Where HLA class I and class II types were available, the types were taken from metadata supplied by the sample provider, not from assay-based typing. The paper as a whole reports these results and caveats: Clinical and demographic metadata were provided uncurated, with the amount varying by source and participant.

Whole blood was collected in K2EDTA tubes by collaborating institutions according to the institutions' own protocols. For TCRbeta analysis, collaborator samples were shipped as frozen whole blood, as isolated PBMCs, or as DNA extracted from either sample type. Inclusive of the bounding cysteine and phenylalanine, the CDR3 is 13 residues long. The entry retains the CDR3 DNA only, 39 bases that are in frame from base 1. The germline V gene (reference sequence) provides CDR1 DFQATT and CDR2 SNEGSKA. The germline ends are 13 bases apart after V is trimmed by 3 bases and J by 8 bases. TCRbeta CDR3 regions were amplified from genomic DNA by means of the immunoSEQ Assay, a bias-controlled multiplex PCR. The source study handled its data this way. The number of nucleated cells in each sample was estimated from the amplification of reference gene primers within the assay. Sequence reads were collapsed and filtered to measure the absolute abundance of every unique TCRbeta CDR3 rearrangement. For each sample, productive Simpson clonality was calculated as the square root of Simpson's diversity index over productive rearrangements. The source is immuneACCESS, and TCRdb retained only in-frame sequences with V and J called. Part of the clones is not carried over; for the studies checked, unresolved V genes explain less than half of this, and the remainder is unexplained. V, J and clone size derive from that table, while D and trimming were established from the DNA sequence. The sample yields approximately 180,000 clones; around 85% were counted once. Together, the top ten hold approximately 9.4% of the sample.

As for this clone: The target of this receptor is not known. The input lacks base qualities; no much larger clone sits a single base away.

This receptor was obtained from a woman over 75 with acute or convalescent COVID-19. Rearrangement joined TRBV20-1 to TRBJ1-4; the D segment cannot be called with confidence. Sequenced material: peripheral blood. For the CDR3, the sequence is CSASPQAGEKLFF. The DNA sequence reads TGCAGTGCTAGTCCCCAGGCGGGCGAAAAACTGTTTTTT.